This is a list of T cell receptor beta chains from one sample in a study of long-term antiretroviral therapy in people with HIV. Repertoires were generated with immunoSEQ multiplex PCR, while TCRdb's copy carries only in-frame clones and drops some. The data show fewer than 20,000 clones, 75% seen once. This sample comprised unsorted PBMCs, obtained 1.5 years before starting antiretroviral therapy. Every receptor here comes from a woman aged 45-59 years with HIV. Each CDR3 is given with its conserved first and last residue. Each record gives: V gene, D gene, J gene, clone size, CDR3 protein, CDR3 DNA. D genes are given only for firm matches. Clone sizes are given selectively: once, few, many, or a class where the clone is expanded.

TRBV19,-,TRBJ1-6,few,CATGTAWEPLHF,TGTGCCACTGGGACGGCCTGGGAACCCCTCCACTTT
TRBV30,-,TRBJ2-3,-,CAWSDPSGLLSTDTQYF,TGTGCCTGGAGTGATCCCTCGGGACTTCTTAGCACAGATACGCAGTATTTT
TRBV5-1,TRBD1,TRBJ1-1,once,CASSSGTGGSEAFF,TGCGCCAGCAGCAGCGGGACAGGTGGTTCTGAAGCTTTCTTT
TRBV18,-,TRBJ2-1,-,CASSPEQGSGQFF,TGTGCCAGCTCACCAGAGCAGGGGTCAGGGCAGTTCTTC
TRBV5-1,TRBD2,TRBJ2-6,once,CASSLMGRAGANVLTF,TGCGCCAGCAGCTTGATGGGGAGGGCTGGGGCCAACGTCCTGACTTTC
TRBV5-1,TRBD1,TRBJ1-1,-,CASSQGPGTGEAFF,TGCGCCAGCAGTCAAGGTCCCGGGACAGGGGAAGCTTTCTTT
TRBV5-4,-,TRBJ1-2,-,CASSLVAGRGGYGYTF,TGTGCCAGCAGCTTGGTCGCGGGTCGGGGCGGCTATGGCTACACCTTC
TRBV10-3,TRBD1,TRBJ1-2,-,CAITSDRDYGYTF,TGTGCCATCACTTCGGACAGGGACTATGGCTACACCTTC
TRBV5-6,TRBD1,TRBJ2-7,-,CASRTGQPPYEQYF,TGTGCCAGCAGGACGGGACAGCCGCCCTACGAGCAGTACTTC
TRBV19,TRBD1,TRBJ1-5,-,CASSIVIGQENQPQHF,TGTGCCAGTAGTATAGTTATCGGACAGGAAAATCAGCCCCAGCATTTT
TRBV29-1,TRBD2,TRBJ2-7,-,CSVGPSGGYEQYF,TGCAGCGTTGGTCCTAGCGGGGGCTACGAGCAGTACTTC
TRBV4-1,-,TRBJ1-3,-,CASSQGFFRDLGGNTIYF,TGCGCCAGCAGCCAAGGCTTCTTCAGGGACCTAGGTGGAAACACCATATATTTT
TRBV30,-,TRBJ1-6,-,CAWSVKGSRESPLHF,TGTGCCTGGAGTGTAAAGGGGAGCCGGGAGTCACCCCTCCACTTT
TRBV7-9,-,TRBJ2-1,-,CASSPRNQGNNEQFF,TGTGCCAGCAGCCCCCGCAATCAGGGGAACAATGAGCAGTTCTTC
TRBV7-6,-,TRBJ1-1,-,CASSLNSLREAFF,TGTGCCAGCAGCTTAAACTCGTTGCGAGAAGCTTTCTTT
TRBV21-1,-,TRBJ1-3,-,CASGSGNTIYF,TGTGCCAGCGGCTCTGGAAACACCATATATTTT
TRBV30,-,TRBJ1-4,-,CAWSTPYEGTNEKLFF,TGTGCCTGGAGTACACCATACGAGGGGACTAATGAAAAACTGTTTTTT
TRBV5-1,-,TRBJ2-2,-,CASSLGGPRDGELFF,TGCGCCAGCAGCTTGGGGGGGCCCAGGGACGGGGAGCTGTTTTTT
TRBV27,TRBD1,TRBJ2-3,-,CASSLGQGGTDTQYF,TGTGCCAGCAGCCTGGGACAGGGGGGAACAGATACGCAGTATTTT
TRBV5-1,TRBD1,TRBJ2-5,-,CASSSNRGRETQYF,TGCGCCAGCAGCTCGAACAGGGGGCGGGAGACCCAGTACTTC
TRBV12-5,TRBD1,TRBJ1-5,-,CASGLVFRETGKSNQPQHF,TGTGCTAGTGGTTTGGTATTTCGTGAGACAGGGAAAAGCAATCAGCCCCAGCATTTT
TRBV10-3,TRBD1,TRBJ2-2,once,CAISDWDSETGELFF,TGTGCCATCAGTGATTGGGACAGTGAGACCGGGGAGCTGTTTTTT
TRBV4-2,TRBD1,TRBJ1-1,-,CASSRGTGEKAFF,TGTGCCAGCAGCCGAGGGACAGGGGAAAAAGCTTTCTTT
TRBV5-1,-,TRBJ2-3,few,CASSLSGSEAQYF,TGCGCCAGCAGCTTGTCAGGCAGCGAGGCGCAGTATTTT
TRBV7-9,-,TRBJ2-4,-,CASSLLGAKNIQYF,TGTGCCAGCAGCTTATTGGGTGCCAAAAACATTCAGTACTTC
TRBV6-6,-,TRBJ1-3,-,CASTGDLAGNTIYF,TGTGCCAGCACCGGGGACTTGGCTGGAAACACCATATATTTT
TRBV20-1,-,TRBJ2-7,-,CSARGEDEQYF,TGCAGTGCTAGGGGCGAGGACGAGCAGTACTTC
TRBV12-5,-,TRBJ2-6,-,CASGLSSGANVLTF,TGTGCTAGTGGTTTGTCATCCGGGGCCAACGTCCTGACTTTC
TRBV7-8,-,TRBJ1-4,once,CASSLAIYSGHDNEKLFF,TGTGCCAGCAGCTTAGCGATATACTCGGGACACGATAATGAAAAACTGTTTTTT
TRBV4-1,-,TRBJ2-6,-,CASSQGHSGANVLTF,TGCGCCAGCAGCCAAGGACACTCTGGGGCCAACGTCCTGACTTTC
TRBV7-2,-,TRBJ1-3,-,CASSAQGSGNTIYF,TGTGCCAGCAGCGCCCAGGGCTCTGGAAACACCATATATTTT
TRBV15,-,TRBJ1-1,once,CATSRARVSMNTEAFF,TGTGCCACCAGCAGAGCCCGGGTCTCCATGAACACTGAAGCTTTCTTT
TRBV5-1,TRBD2,TRBJ2-5,-,CASSLDPSGGAGETQYF,TGCGCCAGCAGCTTGGATCCTAGCGGGGGGGCTGGGGAGACCCAGTACTTC
TRBV29-1,-,TRBJ1-1,-,CSVEGRATTEAFF,TGCAGCGTTGAAGGAAGGGCTACCACTGAAGCTTTCTTT
TRBV2,TRBD2,TRBJ2-5,-,CASSAGEINLAQYF,TGTGCCAGCAGCGCGGGGGAGATAAATTTGGCCCAGTACTTC
TRBV5-6,-,TRBJ2-2,-,CASSLARNTGELFF,TGTGCCAGCAGCTTGGCAAGGAACACCGGGGAGCTGTTTTTT
TRBV19,TRBD1,TRBJ2-6,-,CASGDRGRSGANVLTF,TGTGCCAGTGGCGACAGGGGACGCTCTGGGGCCAACGTCCTGACTTTC
TRBV30,-,TRBJ1-3,-,CAWYQGNTIYF,TGTGCCTGGTACCAAGGAAACACCATATATTTT
TRBV7-9,TRBD2,TRBJ2-3,once,CASRSGGAADTQYF,TGTGCCAGCAGGAGCGGGGGCGCGGCAGATACGCAGTATTTT
TRBV18,TRBD1,TRBJ2-7,few,CASSRPGTGIYEQYF,TGTGCCAGCTCACGTCCCGGGACAGGTATCTACGAGCAGTACTTC
TRBV7-2,TRBD2,TRBJ2-5,-,CASSFRGPASGGSGGTQYF,TGTGCCAGCAGCTTTAGAGGCCCGGCTAGCGGGGGGAGCGGAGGGACCCAGTACTTC
TRBV6-6,-,TRBJ2-5,-,CASSSPPGTQYF,TGTGCCAGCAGTTCCCCGCCAGGGACCCAGTACTTC
TRBV13,-,TRBJ2-7,-,CASRITTLPTYEQYF,TGTGCCAGCCGAATAACGACTCTACCAACCTACGAGCAGTACTTC
TRBV6-5,-,TRBJ2-1,-,CASHRGGDNEQFF,TGTGCCAGTCACCGTGGAGGGGACAATGAGCAGTTCTTC
TRBV6-1,TRBD1,TRBJ2-1,few,CASIRDRGNNEQFF,TGTGCCAGCATCCGGGACAGGGGCAACAATGAGCAGTTCTTC
TRBV28,TRBD1,TRBJ1-1,once,CASSSVGLSGGASTEAFF,TGTGCCAGCAGTTCCGTAGGACTTTCAGGGGGCGCCAGCACTGAAGCTTTCTTT
TRBV18,-,TRBJ1-1,few,CASSPPQGSYTEAFF,TGTGCCAGCTCACCACCGCAGGGAAGCTACACTGAAGCTTTCTTT
TRBV30,TRBD2,TRBJ2-3,-,CAWSEGLAGGLNTQYF,TGTGCCTGGAGTGAAGGACTAGCGGGGGGCCTAAATACGCAGTATTTT
TRBV7-9,TRBD1,TRBJ1-1,-,CASSSWTGNTEAFF,TGTGCCAGCAGCTCATGGACAGGGAACACTGAAGCTTTCTTT
TRBV27,TRBD1,TRBJ1-2,-,CASSPRQGTHYGYTF,TGTGCCAGCAGTCCGCGACAGGGTACGCACTATGGCTACACCTTC
TRBV7-3,TRBD1,TRBJ1-6,-,CASSIQGGKSPLHF,TGTGCCAGCAGCATCCAGGGGGGGAAATCACCCCTCCACTTT